A single sample is the source of the 13 T cell receptor beta chains below, sequenced in a study of shared clonotypes between healthy human individuals. The method was immunoSEQ multiplex PCR; TCRdb's version includes in-frame clones alone and lacks a portion of them. The sample holds 2,500,000 or so clones, approximately 94% seen once. The sample was naive CD4+ T cells sorted from blood. The subset was: CD45RA+ positively selected. These receptor sequences come from a man aged 18 to 29 in good health.

For the CDR3, the DNA is TGTGCCAGTACCCTGAGACGGCAGGATAACACTGAAGCTTTCTTT. It yields the protein CASTLRRQDNTEAFF. This rearrangement joins TRBV19 to TRBJ1-1; D is unclear. The CDR3 is made up of 15 amino acids. V lost 7 bases, J lost 2 bases, and 17 bases lay in between. Germline V gene lookup returns CDR1 LNHDA and CDR2 SQIVND (reference sequence).

This clone has only a few counts. CDR3 loop: CASRRPDFAGELFF. The CDR3 nucleotides are TGTGCCAGCAGGCGCCCAGATTTTGCCGGGGAGCTGTTTTTT. The V gene is TRBV28, the J gene TRBJ2-2; D uncertain. In germline, CDR1 is MDHEN, CDR2 SYDVKM. The CDR3 extends over 14 amino acids. V dropped 6 bases and J dropped 6 bases, with 14 bases sitting between them.

V gene TRBV5-1 combines with J gene TRBJ2-2; D is possibly TRBD1 (6 bases). Germline CDR1 SGHRS, CDR2 YFSETQ. The CDR3 has 16 residues. V was trimmed by 0 bases and J by 8 bases, leaving 17 bases between them. CDR3 coding DNA: TGCGCCAGCAGCTTGGACGGACAGCTTGTTGTAGGGGAGCTGTTTTTT. This translates into CASSLDGQLVVGELFF. Combining the CDR3 with reference TRBV5-1 and TRBJ2-2 gives the whole variable domain KAGVTQTPRYLIKTRGQQVTLSCSPISGHRSVSWYQQTPGQGLQFLFEYFSETQRNKGNFPGRFSGRQFSNSRSEMNVSTLELGDSALYLCASSLDGQLVVGELFFGEGSRLTVL.

The V gene is TRBV30, the J gene TRBJ1-5, with D tentatively TRBD1 (5 bases). The germline V and J ends were trimmed by 0 bases and 11 bases, with 20 bases remaining between them. Germline V gene lookup returns CDR1 GTSNPN and CDR2 SVGIG (reference sequence). The CDR3 is made up of 15 amino acids. CDR3 sequence reads: CAWSVGDPEAVAQHF. DNA of the CDR3: TGTGCCTGGAGTGTGGGGGACCCGGAGGCAGTGGCCCAGCATTTT. Complete variable domain (other parts from reference TRBV30 and TRBJ1-5): SQTIHQWPATLVQPVGSPLSLECTVEGTSNPNLYWYRQAAGRGLQLLFYSVGIGQISSEVPQNLSASRPQDRQFILSSKKLLLSDSGFYLCAWSVGDPEAVAQHFGDGTRLSIL.

V usage is TRBV7-9 and J usage is TRBJ2-7; TRBD1 matches 10 bases. Germline CDR1 and CDR2: SEHNR and FQNEAQ (reference sequence). The CDR3 loop spans 18 amino acids. The J segment lost 3 bases and the V segment lost 4 bases, leaving 15 bases of the junction unmatched. DNA of the CDR3: TGTGCCAGCAGCTCACCACCTCCGGGACAGGGGATAAGCTACGAGCAGTACTTC. Encoded protein: CASSSPPPGQGISYEQYF.

This rearrangement joins TRBV25-1 to TRBJ2-5; TRBD2 matches at 11 bases. Germline V gene sequence: CDR1 MGHDK, CDR2 SYGVNS. The CDR3 consists of 15 residues. V lost 4 bases to trimming and J lost 5 bases; unmatched junction nucleotides: 6. The CDR3 here is CASSAVVAGGETQYF. The DNA of the CDR3 is TGTGCCAGCAGTGCCGTGGTAGCGGGAGGGGAGACCCAGTACTTC.

The J gene is TRBJ1-6, the V gene TRBV27, with D possibly matching TRBD1 (6 bases). Trimming took 5 bases from V and 2 from J, leaving 13 bases between them. Germline-derived CDR1 and CDR2 are MNHEY and SMNVEV (reference sequence). The length of the CDR3 is 16 residues. This CDR3 reads CASSPRTVPYNSPLHF. CDR3 coding DNA: TGTGCCAGCAGTCCACGGACAGTCCCCTATAATTCACCCCTCCACTTT.

This chain joins TRBV4-1 and TRBJ2-7, with a tentative D call TRBD1 (6 bases). Germline CDR1 reads MGHRA; CDR2 reads YSYEKL. V was cut by 0 bases and J by 3 bases, with 18 bases left in between. This CDR3 spans 17 amino acids. The CDR3 loop is CASSQDRHTGPNYEQYF. CDR3 DNA: TGCGCCAGCAGCCAAGATCGGCACACAGGGCCAAACTACGAGCAGTACTTC.

This clone is a singleton in its sample. The chain recombines TRBV7-9 with TRBJ1-1; 7 bases align to TRBD1. With V trimmed by 6 bases and J by 7 bases, 8 bases remained unmatched. The CDR3 has 13 amino acids. Germline CDR1 SEHNR, CDR2 FQNEAQ (reference sequence). CDR3 sequence reads: CASSPGQRSEAFF. The CDR3 coding sequence is TGTGCCAGCAGTCCGGGACAGCGGAGTGAAGCTTTCTTT. Based on the CDR3 plus reference TRBV7-9 and TRBJ1-1, the full variable domain is DTGVSQNPRHKITKRGQNVTFRCDPISEHNRLYWYRQTLGQGPEFLTYFQNEAQLEKSRLLSDRFSAERPKGSFSTLEIQRTEQGDSAMYLCASSPGQRSEAFFGQGTRLTVV.

The gene calls are TRBV21-1 and TRBJ1-5. TRBV21-1 is an annotated pseudogene. This CDR3 contains 16 residues. As DNA, the CDR3 is TGTGCCAGCAGGTACGATAAACGTGATAGCAATCAGCCCCAGCATTTT. Its translation: CASRYDKRDSNQPQHF.

This chain connects TRBV14 to TRBJ2-2; weak D call: TRBD2 (6 bases). V shed 4 bases and J shed 0 bases, with 12 bases lying between them. The CDR3 totals 16 residues. Germline V gene data show CDR1 as SGHDN and CDR2 as FVKESK. CDR3 sequence reads: CASSLNGGTNTGELFF. The CDR3 DNA sequence: TGTGCCAGCAGCCTTAACGGGGGAACGAACACCGGGGAGCTGTTTTTT.

This clone was seen once. V and J are TRBV10-3 and TRBJ1-1, with 7 bases identical to TRBD1. The trim removed 7 bases at V and 1 base at J, leaving 9 bases unmatched. CDR1 and CDR2 (germline): ENHRY, SYGVKD. The CDR3 length is 15 residues. The CDR3 protein is CAITGDGTENTEAFF. CDR3 coding DNA: TGTGCCATCACCGGGGACGGGACAGAGAACACTGAAGCTTTCTTT.

The chain is built from TRBV5-6 and TRBJ2-1; D remains unclear. Germline V gene lookup returns CDR1 SGHDT and CDR2 YYEEEE. V was cut by 1 base and J by 4 bases, with 6 bases left in between. This CDR3 region has 13 residues. The CDR3 DNA reads as TGTGCCAGCAGCTTGAGGCCGTACAATGAGCAGTTCTTC. It yields the protein CASSLRPYNEQFF. The full variable domain, its missing parts supplied by reference TRBV5-6 and TRBJ2-1, is DAGVTQSPTHLIKTRGQQVTLRCSPKSGHDTVSWYQQALGQGPQFIFQYYEEEERQRGNFPDRFSGHQFPNYSSELNVNALLLGDSALYLCASSLRPYNEQFFGPGTRLTVL.